What follows are 26 T cell receptor beta chains derived from one specimen sequenced in a study of low-dose radiotherapy and immunotherapy resistance in tumors. Alpha- and beta-chain coverage of first-strand cDNA came from TRAV- and TRBV-specific primers. With a V-primer adapter and a constant-region primer, TCRs were amplified for roughly 21 PCR cycles. TCRdb processed the reads anew with MiXCR; each CDR3 protein has one entry. The sample yields tens of thousands of distinct CDR3 sequences, about a quarter seen once. Regarding time point: before trial treatment. Sample: PBMCs, taken before treatment. These receptor sequences come from a male donor with rectosigmoid adenocarcinoma.

This clonotype counts as medium-sized (0.01 to 0.1%). This sequence joins TRBV5-6 and TRBJ2-1, with D perhaps TRBD1 (6 bases). V shed 5 bases and J shed 2 bases, with 11 bases lying between them. Germline lookup yields CDR1 SGHDT and CDR2 YYEEEE. There are 14 residues in the CDR3. The CDR3: CASRTGMAYNEQFF. CDR3 nucleotide sequence: TGTGCCAGCAGGACAGGTATGGCCTACAATGAGCAGTTCTTC.

This clonotype showed up many times. The V gene is TRBV12-3 or TRBV12-4, the J gene TRBJ1-1; 8 bases are shared with TRBD1. V gave up 6 bases and J gave up 4 bases; unmatched junction bases: 7. This CDR3 comprises 14 residues. Here the CDR3 reads CASSPRTGRTEAFF. DNA of the CDR3: TGTGCCAGCAGCCCCCGGACAGGGCGCACTGAAGCTTTCTTT.

The table lists this clonotype with many counts. The chain joins TRBV3-1 to TRBJ2-7, with a possible D match to TRBD1 (5 bases). Germline V CDR1 and CDR2: LGHDT, YNNKEL (reference sequence). V lost 0 bases, J lost 3 bases, and 12 bases lay in between. The CDR3 is 15 residues long. The CDR3 sequence: CASSQDQGLGYEQYF. Written as DNA, the CDR3 is TGTGCCAGCAGCCAAGATCAGGGATTGGGCTACGAGCAGTACTTC.

In this sample, this clonotype turned up many times. The chain carries TRBV20-1 and TRBJ2-2, with D perhaps matching TRBD1 or TRBD2 (6 bases each). Germline CDR1 DFQATT, CDR2 SNEGSKA (reference sequence). This CDR3 is 15 amino acids long. V was shortened by 8 bases and J by 3 bases, with 19 bases between the two germline ends. CDR3 nucleotides: TGCAGTACGGGTCCCGGAGGGGGATACACCGGGGAGCTGTTTTTT. It is translated as CSTGPGGGYTGELFF.

Of note for this clonotype: This may stem from a read error, because a much larger clone lies one nucleotide away. Likely a read error: the CDR3 ends without its conserved phenylalanine or tryptophan. This chain uses TRBV28 with TRBJ2-7, with D possibly being TRBD1 or TRBD2 (5 bases each). From germline, CDR1 is MDHEN and CDR2 SYDVKM. CDR3 length: 14 residues. The germline V and J ends were trimmed by 5 bases and 6 bases, with 17 bases remaining between them. CDR3 sequence (DNA): TGTGCCAGCAGTCCCGGGACCGACGAAGGCGAGCAGTACATC. Encoded protein: CASSPGTDEGEQYI.

In this sample, this clonotype turned up many times. This sequence joins TRBV5-1 and TRBJ2-1, with a weak D call TRBD2 (5 bases). Deletions cut 0 bases from V and 11 bases from J, with 15 bases between. Germline V gives CDR1 SGHRS, CDR2 YFSETQ. The CDR3 is 14 residues long. This CDR3 is CASSLDEGYSKQFF. CDR3 bases: TGCGCCAGCAGCTTGGACGAGGGTTACAGTAAGCAGTTCTTC.

The chain couples TRBV5-4 to TRBJ2-7, with TRBD1 matching over 7 bases. CDR1 is SGHNT, CDR2 YYREEE, per germline (reference sequence). The CDR3 extends over 14 amino acids. V shed 1 base, J shed 5 bases, and the junction held 6 bases outside the gene matches. For the CDR3, the DNA is TGTGCCAGCAGCTTGTTTACAGGGGCCCACGAGCAGTACTTC. Encoded protein: CASSLFTGAHEQYF.

This clonotype was seen ten or more times. The rearrangement uses TRBV7-9 and TRBJ2-7; no reliable D call. Per germline, CDR1 SEHNR and CDR2 FQNEAQ (reference sequence). The germline V and J ends were trimmed by 5 bases and 3 bases, with 5 bases remaining between them. There are 11 residues in the CDR3. DNA of the CDR3: TGTGCCAGCAGCCTGGACTACGAGCAGTACTTC. The encoded protein is CASSLDYEQYF.

Many counts were recorded for this clonotype. CDR3 in DNA: TGTGCCAGCAGCCCCTCGTGGGGCGGGGGAAACACCGGGGAGCTGTTTTTT. Its protein product is CASSPSWGGGNTGELFF. The chain recombines TRBV28 with TRBJ2-2, with 7 bases lining up with TRBD2. V was pared by 6 bases and J by 2 bases, with 12 bases of the junction left unmatched. This CDR3 has 17 residues. CDR1 MDHEN and CDR2 SYDVKM come from the germline V gene. Full variable domain (outside the CDR3, taken from reference TRBV28 and TRBJ2-2): DVKVTQSSRYLVKRTGEKVFLECVQDMDHENMFWYRQDPGLGLRLIYFSYDVKMKEKGDIPEGYSVSREKKERFSLILESASTNQTSMYLCASSPSWGGGNTGELFFGEGSRLTVL.

In its sample, this clonotype was seen many times. V and J are TRBV19 and TRBJ2-7, with D hard to call. Trimming stripped 1 base from V and 5 bases from J, with 12 bases between. Germline lookup yields CDR1 LNHDA and CDR2 SQIVND (reference sequence). CDR3 length: 14 residues. The CDR3 coding sequence is TGTGCCAGTAGTATAGGACACACCCTGGACGAGCAGTACTTC. Protein: CASSIGHTLDEQYF.

The rearrangement uses TRBV6-6 and TRBJ2-7; D perhaps matches TRBD1 (6 bases). CDR1 is MNHNY, CDR2 SVGAGI, per germline (reference sequence). Trimming removed 2 bases at V and 3 bases at J, with 8 bases between. The CDR3 is 13 amino acids. The CDR3 is CASSYDRNYEQYF. CDR3 DNA sequence: TGTGCCAGCAGTTACGACAGGAACTACGAGCAGTACTTC.

This chain uses TRBV6-2 or TRBV6-3 with TRBJ2-1; D is undetermined. The J call may be incorrect, as the DNA end agrees better with TRBJ2-7. The CDR3 totals 14 residues. Germline V gives CDR1 MNHEY, CDR2 SVGEGT. The CDR3 here is CASSYSSRSYEQYF. The CDR3 nucleotides read TGTGCCAGCAGTTACTCGTCCCGGTCGTATGAGCAGTACTTC.

CDR3 sequence: CASRAVGPNQPQHF. DNA for the CDR3: TGTGCCAGCAGAGCGGTGGGACCAAATCAGCCCCAGCATTTT. The rearrangement uses TRBV28 and TRBJ1-5, with D tentatively TRBD1 (5 bases). V shed 6 bases and J shed 4 bases, with 13 bases lying between them. CDR3 length: 14 amino acids. Germline values: CDR1 MDHEN, CDR2 SYDVKM.

This rearrangement joins TRBV19 to TRBJ2-2; the D call may be TRBD1 or TRBD2 (5 bases each). The CDR3 length is 13 residues. V was pared by 10 bases and J by 4 bases, with 13 bases between. CDR1 LNHDA and CDR2 SQIVND come from the germline V gene (reference sequence). The CDR3 sequence is CATTGRITGELFF. The CDR3 coding sequence is TGTGCCACCACGGGACGCATCACCGGGGAGCTGTTTTTT.

Many counts were recorded for this clonotype. The chain has TRBV27 and TRBJ1-1; no reliable D call. The CDR3 runs 13 residues. In germline, CDR1 is MNHEY, CDR2 SMNVEV (reference sequence). V lost 9 bases to trimming and J lost 4 bases, with 15 bases between them. This CDR3 is CASQRQGSTEAFF. In DNA form, the CDR3 reads TGTGCCAGTCAACGCCAAGGGAGCACTGAAGCTTTCTTT.

This clonotype occurred many times. This chain's CDR3 is CASSTQYNTGELFF. The CDR3 region has the DNA TGTGCCAGCAGCACCCAATACAACACCGGGGAGCTGTTTTTT. V gene TRBV7-2 combines with J gene TRBJ2-2; D is undetermined. CDR1 SGHTA and CDR2 FQGNSA come from the germline V gene. This CDR3 comprises 14 residues. Trimming shortened V by 5 bases and J by 2 bases, and 9 bases separated the two germline ends.

There are many counts of this clonotype. This chain uses TRBV15 with TRBJ2-7, with D tentatively TRBD1 (5 bases). This CDR3 region has 14 residues. V was trimmed by 1 base and J by 2 bases, leaving 9 bases between them. Per germline, CDR1 LNHNV and CDR2 YYDKDF (reference sequence). The CDR3 coding sequence is TGTGCCACCAGCAGAGGACAGACCACCTACGAGCAGTACTTC. Its protein is CATSRGQTTYEQYF.

Points on this clonotype: This likely reflects a read error, since a far larger clone is one base away. CDR3 sequence reads: CASSLATASSEQYF. Written as DNA, the CDR3 is TGTGCCAGCAGCTTAGCCACAGCCTCTTCGGAGCAGTACTTC. The V gene is TRBV11-2, the J gene TRBJ2-7; no clear D gene. Germline CDR1 and CDR2: SGHAT and FQNNGV. The CDR3 runs to 14 residues. Between the trimmed V and J ends, which lost 1 base and 7 bases, there was a span of 14 bases. Full variable domain (missing parts from reference TRBV11-2 and TRBJ2-7): EAGVAQSPRYKIIEKRQSVAFWCNPISGHATLYWYQQILGQGPKLLIQFQNNGVVDDSQLPKDRFSAERLKGVDSTLKIQPAKLEDSAVYLCASSLATASSEQYFGPGTRLTVT.

This clonotype was seen ten or more times. V is TRBV4-1 and J is TRBJ1-6, with 8 nucleotides matching TRBD1. Trimming at V came to 4 bases and at J to 5 bases, leaving 4 bases not matched to a gene. The CDR3 spans 15 residues. Per germline, CDR1 MGHRA and CDR2 YSYEKL. CDR3 in amino acids: CASSPPGQDNSPLHF. The DNA of the CDR3 is TGCGCCAGCAGCCCACCGGGACAGGATAATTCACCCCTCCACTTT.

Ten or more counts support this clonotype. The chain links TRBV7-9 to TRBJ1-6; D remains ambiguous. V gave up 1 base and J gave up 0 bases, with 19 bases separating them. Germline V gene lookup returns CDR1 SEHNR and CDR2 FQNEAQ (reference sequence). The CDR3 spans 20 residues. CDR3 nucleotide sequence: TGTGCCAGCAGCTTAGTCGTCGGTGGGGTGAGATCCTCCTATAATTCACCCCTCCACTTT. Its protein product is CASSLVVGGVRSSYNSPLHF. Full variable domain (rest looked up from reference TRBV7-9 and TRBJ1-6): DTGVSQNPRHKITKRGQNVTFRCDPISEHNRLYWYRQTLGQGPEFLTYFQNEAQLEKSRLLSDRFSAERPKGSFSTLEIQRTEQGDSAMYLCASSLVVGGVRSSYNSPLHFGNGTRLTVT.

This clonotype has at least ten counts. J is TRBJ1-1 and V is TRBV7-9, with D perhaps TRBD1 (6 bases). Per the germline V gene, CDR1 is SEHNR and CDR2 is FQNEAQ (reference sequence). Trimming took 10 bases from V and 4 from J, leaving 28 bases between them. CDR3 length equals 17 residues. The CDR3 loop is CATTEGGFLLGGTEAFF. DNA of the CDR3: TGTGCCACGACCGAGGGGGGGTTTCTTTTGGGGGGCACTGAAGCTTTCTTT.

This clonotype was seen ten or more times. The J gene is TRBJ2-7, the V gene TRBV19, with 11 bases lining up with TRBD1. V lost 3 bases, J lost 5 bases, and 6 bases stayed unmatched. The CDR3 length is 15 residues. The germline V gene has CDR1 LNHDA and CDR2 SQIVND (reference sequence). CDR3 region: CASSIRDRGTDEQYF. The DNA of the CDR3 is TGTGCCAGTAGTATCCGGGACAGGGGGACCGACGAGCAGTACTTC.

This clonotype was seen many times. At one end the junction does not follow the germline gene, possibly because of a read error. J is TRBJ2-5 and V is TRBV5-1; no definite D call. The CDR3 extends over 13 amino acids. Germline V gene data show CDR1 as SGHRS and CDR2 as YFSETQ. This CDR3 reads CASSLTYLATQYF. As DNA, the CDR3 is TGTGCCAGCAGCCTAACCTATCTTGCGACCCAGTACTTC.

The sample holds many counts of this clonotype. The V call is TRBV20-1, the J call TRBJ2-7, with 9 nucleotides matching TRBD2. The CDR3 contains 16 residues. Germline trimming cut 0 bases from V and 7 bases from J; bases unmatched to any gene: 13. Germline assignment: CDR1 DFQATT and CDR2 SNEGSKA (reference sequence). CDR3 protein: CSAREVRSGGQGEQYF. CDR3 sequence (DNA): TGCAGTGCTAGAGAGGTGCGAAGCGGGGGGCAGGGAGAGCAGTACTTC.

This chain links TRBV7-9 with TRBJ2-2, with D possibly matching TRBD1 (6 bases). Germline-derived CDR1 and CDR2 are SEHNR and FQNEAQ (reference sequence). The CDR3 has 14 amino acids. Trimming shortened V by 9 bases and J by 6 bases, and 17 bases separated the two germline ends. CDR3 loop: CASTTQGWAGELFF. CDR3 in DNA: TGTGCCAGTACGACACAGGGCTGGGCCGGGGAGCTGTTTTTT.

This clonotype was picked up many times. The chain has TRBV2 and TRBJ2-7, with D perhaps matching TRBD1 (6 bases). The germline V gene has CDR1 SNHLY and CDR2 FYNNEI. Trimming removed 6 bases at V and 0 bases at J, with 12 bases between. The CDR3 has 14 residues. The CDR3 loop reads CASRAQGSSYEQYF. In DNA form, the CDR3 reads TGTGCCAGCAGGGCACAGGGAAGCTCCTACGAGCAGTACTTC. The variable domain in full, with the rest retrieved from reference TRBV2 and TRBJ2-7, is EPEVTQTPSHQVTQMGQEVILRCVPISNHLYFYWYRQILGQKVEFLVSFYNNEISEKSEIFDDQFSVERPDGSNFTLKIRSTKLEDSAMYFCASRAQGSSYEQYFGPGTRLTVT.